The 26 T cell receptor beta chains presented below share a single source sample, sequenced in a study of T cells after posttransplantation cyclophosphamide. A marrow graft followed busulfan-fludarabine conditioning, with cyclophosphamide on days +3 and +4. Method: immunoSEQ multiplex PCR; TCRdb's copy keeps in-frame clones and lacks some. This repertoire holds about 7,900 clones, and none appear only once. The sample in question was PBMCs, obtained after an allogeneic stem cell transplant with post-transplant cyclophosphamide. All receptors derive from a male patient younger than 45 who received an allogeneic stem cell transplant from an unrelated donor, was CMV-positive, and had acute and chronic GVHD. T cells may partly derive from the graft donor.

By share, this clone counts as medium-sized (0.01 to 0.1%). The chain is built from TRBV11-3 and TRBJ2-1, with 12 bases that match TRBD2. The CDR3 loop spans 16 amino acids. Germline V gene sequence: CDR1 SGHNT, CDR2 YENEEA. With V trimmed by 3 bases and J by 3 bases, 3 bases remained unmatched. CDR3 residues: CASSLQGLAGYNEQFF. The CDR3 nucleotides read TGTGCCAGCAGCTTGCAGGGACTAGCGGGCTACAATGAGCAGTTCTTC.

This clone was observed many times. The chain has TRBV7-2 and TRBJ2-5, with TRBD2 matching over 11 bases. From germline, CDR1 is SGHTA and CDR2 FQGNSA. The CDR3 is made up of 16 amino acids. The ends lost 5 bases at V and 6 bases at J; junction bases unmatched: 11. CDR3 amino acids: CASSPRPTSGKQTQYF. DNA of the CDR3: TGTGCCAGCAGCCCTCGACCGACTAGCGGGAAACAGACCCAGTACTTC. Full variable domain (missing parts from reference TRBV7-2 and TRBJ2-5): GAGVSQSPSNKVTEKGKDVELRCDPISGHTALYWYRQSLGQGLEFLIYFQGNSAPDKSGLPSDRFSAERTGGSVSTLTIQRTQQEDSAVYLCASSPRPTSGKQTQYFGPGTRLLVL.

This clone has a count of ten or more. V usage is TRBV29-1 and J usage is TRBJ2-7; D gene uncertain. V was clipped by 0 bases and J by 0 bases, with 6 bases between them. Germline V lookup: CDR1 SQVTM, CDR2 ANQGSEA. The length of the CDR3 is 13 residues. Written as DNA, the CDR3 is TGCAGCGTTGAAGACGGGTTCTCCTACGAGCAGTACTTC. This sequence encodes CSVEDGFSYEQYF.

This clone was detected many times. The chain has TRBV12-3 or TRBV12-4 and TRBJ1-5, with TRBD1 as a possible D gene (6 bases). This CDR3 is 15 amino acids long. Trimming took off 7 bases at V and 5 bases at J, with 18 bases between the two ends. The CDR3 region has the DNA TGTGCCAGCATCCCACCTGGGGGCGTGGATCAGCCCCAGCATTTT. It translates to CASIPPGGVDQPQHF.

This clone has ten or more counts. The J gene is TRBJ1-5, the V gene TRBV6-2 or TRBV6-3; TRBD1 matches 9 bases. The J segment lost 0 bases and the V segment lost 6 bases, leaving 6 bases of the junction unmatched. From germline, CDR1 is MNHEY and CDR2 SVGEGT. CDR3 size: 16 residues. The CDR3 is CASRPQGAHSNQPQHF. Here the CDR3 DNA reads TGTGCCAGCAGGCCACAGGGGGCTCATAGCAATCAGCCCCAGCATTTT.

This clone was counted ten times or more. The chain couples TRBV6-6 to TRBJ2-2; no reliable D call. This CDR3 contains 15 residues. Germline values: CDR1 MNHNY, CDR2 SVGAGI (reference sequence). V was trimmed by 2 bases and J by 4 bases, leaving 11 bases between them. The DNA for the CDR3 is TGTGCCAGCAGTTACCTACTGACGGGCACCGGGGAGCTGTTTTTT. This codes for CASSYLLTGTGELFF.

This clone has ten or more counts. The chain is built from TRBV5-1 and TRBJ2-1, with a weak D call TRBD2 (6 bases). Germline CDR1 is SGHRS and CDR2 is YFSETQ. V was clipped by 0 bases and J by 0 bases, with 28 bases between them. This CDR3 has 22 residues. The CDR3 nucleotides are TGCGCCAGCAGCTTGGCCGCGATAGGACTAAAACAGAACTCAACCTCCTACAATGAGCAGTTCTTC. This codes for CASSLAAIGLKQNSTSYNEQFF.

In this sample, this clone turned up many times. The V call is TRBV19, the J call TRBJ1-5; weak D call: TRBD1 (5 bases). The CDR3 totals 16 residues. Per the germline V gene, CDR1 is LNHDA and CDR2 is SQIVND (reference sequence). Deletions cut 7 bases from V and 0 bases from J, with 16 bases between. CDR3: CASTTSGGHSNQPQHF. CDR3 bases: TGTGCCAGTACCACAAGCGGGGGTCATAGCAATCAGCCCCAGCATTTT.

This clone was picked up many times. The chain joins TRBV23-1 to TRBJ2-5, with 8 bases aligning to TRBD1. TRBV23-1 is an open reading frame whose function is uncertain. CDR3 length: 12 amino acids. V lost 8 bases and J lost 2; bases outside the gene matches: 1. The CDR3 reads CASRQGQETQYF. Written as DNA, the CDR3 is TGCGCCAGCCGACAGGGGCAAGAGACCCAGTACTTC.

This clone is deemed medium-sized. The V and J genes are TRBV2 and TRBJ2-1, with TRBD2 identical over 9 bases. The CDR3 runs 15 residues. Trimming removed 3 bases from V and 6 bases from J; junction bases left unmatched: 6. Germline V gene lookup returns CDR1 SNHLY and CDR2 FYNNEI. In DNA form, the CDR3 reads TGTGCCAGCAGTGAGCAGGGACTAGCTACCAATGAGCAGTTCTTC. Translating it yields CASSEQGLATNEQFF.

This clone was detected only a few times. This rearrangement joins TRBV6-5 to TRBJ2-5; weak D call: TRBD2 (6 bases). Trimming left V 5 bases short and J 5 bases short, with 15 bases between. CDR3 length: 14 amino acids. CDR1 is MNHEY, CDR2 SVGAGI, per germline. This chain's CDR3 is CASSPGTYGETQYF. CDR3 sequence (DNA): TGTGCCAGCAGTCCCGGGACTTACGGGGAGACCCAGTACTTC.

This clone was detected many times. This chain uses TRBV10-3 with TRBJ2-5; D assignment may be TRBD1 or TRBD2 (6 bases each). The V gene's germline CDR1 is ENHRY and CDR2 SYGVKD. The CDR3 has 16 amino acids. V was trimmed by 7 bases and J by 3 bases, leaving 21 bases between them. As DNA, the CDR3 is TGTGCCATCATTTCGGGCGGGACATTTTGGGAAGAGACCCAGTACTTC. It encodes CAIISGGTFWEETQYF.

V and J are TRBV11-2 and TRBJ1-3; TRBD1 aligns across 7 bases. The CDR3 spans 13 residues. The V gene's germline CDR1 is SGHAT and CDR2 FQNNGV. J lost 2 bases, V lost 7 bases, and 2 bases had no gene match. The CDR3 nucleotides read TGTGCCAGCATCACAGGGGCTGGAAACACCATATATTTT. Encoded protein: CASITGAGNTIYF.

This clone has a count of ten or more. The chain employs TRBV18 and TRBJ2-7; 7 nucleotides align to TRBD1. The germline V gene encodes CDR1 KGHSH and CDR2 LQKENI. The CDR3 extends over 15 amino acids. Trimming took 0 bases from V and 9 from J; bases not matched to a gene: 11. The CDR3 is CASSPPGTDRQGQYF. As DNA, the CDR3 is TGTGCCAGCTCACCACCTGGGACAGACCGTCAGGGGCAGTACTTC.

This clone was recorded at least ten times. The chain uses TRBV18 and TRBJ2-1; TRBD2 matches 8 bases. Germline values: CDR1 KGHSH, CDR2 LQKENI. The CDR3 is 14 amino acids. V shed 3 bases and J 8 bases; nucleotides not matched to a gene: 6. The CDR3, as DNA: TGTGCCAGCTCACCGCGGGAGGAAAGCCATGAGCAGTTCTTC. This codes for CASSPREESHEQFF.

By sample share, this clone is medium-sized. The chain couples TRBV4-3 to TRBJ2-7, with 13 bases that match TRBD2. Trimming removed 0 bases from V and 2 bases from J; junction bases left unmatched: 1. This CDR3 region has 16 residues. Germline V gives CDR1 LGHNA, CDR2 YSLEER. As DNA, the CDR3 is TGCGCCAGCAGCCAAGATGGGACTAGCGGGACCTACGAGCAGTACTTC. Its protein is CASSQDGTSGTYEQYF.

This clone was picked up many times. CDR3 sequence: CATSRTGYLPSLDTEAFF. CDR3 sequence (DNA): TGTGCCACCAGCCGCACAGGGTACCTACCTTCCCTCGATACTGAAGCTTTCTTT. This rearrangement joins TRBV15 to TRBJ1-1; possible D gene TRBD1, 6 bases. The CDR3 has 18 amino acids. Germline assignment: CDR1 LNHNV and CDR2 YYDKDF (reference sequence). Trimming stripped 5 bases from V and 5 bases from J, with 27 bases between.

This clone was seen repeatedly, ten times or more. The rearrangement links TRBV6-2 or TRBV6-3 to TRBJ2-2; no definite D call. The V end lost 4 bases, the J end lost 4 bases, and 16 bases lay between the germline ends. Germline V gene sequence: CDR1 MNHEY, CDR2 SVGEGT. The CDR3 loop spans 16 amino acids. This chain's CDR3 is CASSLRSPGATGELFF. CDR3 bases: TGTGCCAGCAGTTTACGATCTCCAGGCGCCACCGGGGAGCTGTTTTTT.

This clone was counted ten times or more. The J gene is TRBJ1-1, the V gene TRBV12-3 or TRBV12-4; D is uncertain. The CDR3 has 14 residues. Trimming pared 6 bases from V and 1 base from J, leaving 12 bases between. The CDR3 region is CASRALQRNTEAFF. The CDR3 bases are TGTGCCAGCAGGGCATTACAAAGGAACACTGAAGCTTTCTTT.

This clone was recorded many times. V usage is TRBV18 and J usage is TRBJ1-4; 11 nucleotides agree with TRBD1. Trimming took 6 bases from V and 8 from J; bases not matched to a gene: 5. CDR3 length: 14 residues. Germline V gene sequence: CDR1 KGHSH, CDR2 LQKENI. The CDR3 coding sequence is TGTGCCAGCTCGGAGGACAGGGGGCGCGAAAAACTGTTTTTT. Translation gives CASSEDRGREKLFF.

This clone occurred many times. This chain connects TRBV19 to TRBJ2-1, with D possibly being TRBD2 (6 bases). Per the germline V gene, CDR1 is LNHDA and CDR2 is SQIVND (reference sequence). The CDR3 extends over 18 amino acids. Trimming pared 2 bases from V and 0 bases from J, leaving 17 bases between. The CDR3 sequence: CASSISLAPQSSYNEQFF. The CDR3 DNA follows: TGTGCCAGTAGTATATCCCTAGCGCCCCAAAGCTCCTACAATGAGCAGTTCTTC. Full variable domain (remainder filled in from reference TRBV19 and TRBJ2-1): DGGITQSPKYLFRKEGQNVTLSCEQNLNHDAMYWYRQDPGQGLRLIYYSQIVNDFQKGDIAEGYSVSREKKESFPLTVTSAQKNPTAFYLCASSISLAPQSSYNEQFFGPGTRLTVL.

This clone came up many times. The chain is built from TRBV9 and TRBJ2-1, with D possibly TRBD2 on 5 matching bases. V shed 0 bases and J shed 0 bases, with 10 bases lying between them. This CDR3 is 16 amino acids long. Germline V gene sequence: CDR1 SGDLS, CDR2 YYNGEE. The CDR3 sequence is CASSVVGRASYNEQFF. CDR3 coding DNA: TGTGCCAGCAGCGTAGTAGGGCGGGCCTCCTACAATGAGCAGTTCTTC.

Many counts were recorded for this clone. The rearrangement joins TRBV11-3 to TRBJ2-7; TRBD1 aligns across 11 bases. The germline V gene encodes CDR1 SGHNT and CDR2 YENEEA. The trim removed 1 base at V and 5 bases at J, leaving 4 bases unmatched. The CDR3 sequence is 15 residues long. Written as DNA, the CDR3 is TGTGCCAGCAGCTTAGGGGGACAGGGGGGCCACGAGCAGTACTTC. Its protein is CASSLGGQGGHEQYF.

This clone has more than one count but fewer than ten. The chain recombines TRBV30 with TRBJ2-3, with a possible D match to TRBD2 (5 bases). This CDR3 has 14 residues. The ends were cut back, 2 bases at V and 4 bases at J, with 13 bases in the middle. CDR1 GTSNPN and CDR2 SVGIG come from the germline V gene (reference sequence). The CDR3 coding sequence is TGTGCCTGGAGTAGCGGCGGAGACGCAGATACGCAGTATTTT. Protein product: CAWSSGGDADTQYF.

This clone came up many times. The gene calls are TRBV27 and TRBJ1-6; possibly TRBD1 for D (6 bases). Deletions cut 2 bases from V and 3 bases from J, with 14 bases between. CDR1 and CDR2 (germline): MNHEY, SMNVEV (reference sequence). The CDR3 contains 17 residues. The CDR3 DNA reads as TGTGCCAGCAGTTTAGGTTCGCAGGGGATCTATAATTCACCCCTCCACTTT. This translates into CASSLGSQGIYNSPLHF.

In its sample, this clone was seen many times. The chain is built from TRBV6-5 and TRBJ1-1; TRBD1 aligns across 7 bases. This CDR3 contains 14 residues. In germline, CDR1 is MNHEY, CDR2 SVGAGI. The V gene end was trimmed by 4 bases and the J gene end by 4 bases; junction bases not matched to a gene: 6. CDR3 amino acids: CASSLTTGSTEAFF. DNA for the CDR3: TGTGCCAGCAGTTTAACGACAGGGAGCACTGAAGCTTTCTTT.